Listed here are 2 T cell receptor beta chains from one sample, sequenced in a study of regulatory T cells in long-lasting Graves disease. Building the TCR beta libraries relied on iRepertoire HTBI primers, and CDR3 regions underwent Arm-PCR. From the multiplex PCR reads, TCRdb called clonotypes with MiXCR, one entry per CDR3 protein. The sample shows about 500,000 distinct CDR3 sequences, around 13% of them seen only once. Noted time point: newly diagnosed GD, antithyroid drugs for less than 3 months. Extracted PBMC RNA gave rise to the TCR library. Separately, the same data were catalogued under a study of T cells in Graves' hyperthyroidism and ophthalmopathy.

The source was peripheral blood mononuclear cells (PBMCs), collected at new diagnosis, from a patient treated with antithyroid drugs. Receptors originate from a woman in her 30s with Graves disease.

Many counts were recorded for this clonotype. CDR3: CASSAHVQETQYF. In DNA form, the CDR3 reads TGTGCCAGCAGCGCACACGTCCAAGAGACCCAGTACTTC. The rearrangement links TRBV7-9 to TRBJ2-5; D remains unclear. Germline CDR1 reads SEHNR; CDR2 reads FQNEAQ (reference sequence). The CDR3 sequence is 13 residues long. V lost 5 bases and J 1 base, leaving 8 bases between the germline ends.

This clonotype was observed a few times. This chain connects TRBV30 to TRBJ1-1; no firm D call. The germline CDR1 and CDR2 sequences are GTSNPN and SVGIG (reference sequence). The length of the CDR3 is 14 residues. Trimming stripped 0 bases from V and 2 bases from J, with 10 bases between. The chain's CDR3 is CAWSVPPFNTEAFF. The CDR3 bases are TGTGCCTGGAGTGTACCCCCTTTTAACACTGAAGCTTTCTTT. Based on the CDR3 plus reference TRBV30 and TRBJ1-1, the full variable domain is SQTIHQWPATLVQPVGSPLSLECTVEGTSNPNLYWYRQAAGRGLQLLFYSVGIGQISSEVPQNLSASRPQDRQFILSSKKLLLSDSGFYLCAWSVPPFNTEAFFGQGTRLTVV.